Sequencing of this T cell receptor beta chain was carried out in a study of blood T cells in healthy people across ages. In terms of origin and age, donors were healthy Caucasian individuals from Russia aged about 6 to 90. A J-beta primer mix and a sample-barcoded 5' primer were used in a second PCR of roughly 6 to 11 cycles. TCRdb reprocessed the 5' RACE reads via MiXCR and lists one record per CDR3 protein. This sample has over 1,500,000 distinct CDR3 sequences, with more than 35% found just once. This clonotype was detected a few times. Antigen specificity is unknown. The CDR3 is made up of 18 amino acids. From germline, CDR1 is SGHTA and CDR2 FQGNSA. V was shortened by 5 bases and J by 3 bases, with 25 bases between the two germline ends. Points from the study as a whole: Older individuals had lower TCR beta diversity per million T cells (the decline was roughly linear). Among long-lived donors, naive CD4+ cells were more numerous and diversity higher than in aged donors.

The rearrangement uses TRBV7-2 and TRBJ1-2; D might be TRBD1 (5 bases). Sequencing was performed on blood. This clonotype was sampled from a human donor in good health. The DNA for the CDR3 is TGTGCCAGCAGCCTCGAACTGGAGGATTGGGCAGGGCACTATGGCTACACCTTC. Translation gives CASSLELEDWAGHYGYTF.